The clone carrying this TCR beta chain was recorded a few times. The data stem from a study of blood T cell repertoires in COVID-19. Overall study context: There were acute and convalescent COVID-19 samples, and they came from the United States, Italy and Spain.

The V end lost 7 bases, the J end lost 8 bases, and 9 bases lay between the germline ends. The CDR3 is 11 amino acids. Per the germline V gene, CDR1 is MGHDK and CDR2 is SYGVNS. Original methodology: The authors estimated nucleated cell counts from reference gene primer amplification. Generated by immunoSEQ multiplex PCR, the TCRdb table keeps only in-frame clones and is missing some. From that table come the V and J calls and clone size; the DNA was used to work out D and trimming. The data contain over 70,000 clones, less than 85% of them seen just once; the ten biggest clones take up roughly 15%. The sequencing sample was made of peripheral blood. The gene calls are TRBV25-1 and TRBJ2-1; maybe TRBD2 (5 bases). The origin of this receptor is a man aged 70-80 years with active or convalescent COVID-19. The CDR3 loop is CASKLDHEQFF. The CDR3 DNA reads TGTGCCAGCAAACTAGACCATGAGCAGTTCTTC.